This TCR beta chain was recovered during a study of cytomegalovirus exposure and HLA in healthy donors. The PCR had 60 Vbeta and 13 Jbeta primers. Sequencing used immunoSEQ multiplex PCR; TCRdb keeps in-frame clones, though not all of them. The table shows about 130,000 clones, with roughly 80% occurring only once. Study-wide results and caveats: An analysis done earlier found most TCR beta V segments productive about 87% or about 30% of the time. Immune exposure was documented only through CMV serostatus. Specificity for CMV antigens was confirmed in vitro for a few of the CMV-associated chains.

Likely unrecorded immune exposures existed in these nominally healthy donors. The CDR3 has 14 residues. Germline CDR1 and CDR2: LNHNV and YYDKDF (reference sequence). Losses at the gene ends were 3 bases for V and 4 bases for J; bases not matched to a gene: 6. This clone was counted a single time. Its antigen is as yet unknown. This sequence joins TRBV15 and TRBJ2-7; 7 bases are a match to TRBD1. The sequence was obtained from a man in his forties or fifties in good health and CMV-seronegative. Sequencing was carried out using PBMCs. The CDR3 spells CATSRGQYTYEQYF. CDR3 nucleotides: TGTGCCACCAGCAGGGGACAGTACACTTACGAGCAGTACTTC.